These 20 T cell receptor beta chains originate from one sample sequenced in a study of cytomegalovirus exposure and HLA in healthy donors (dated by TCRdb to 2016 to 2017). Library generation was performed with the immunoSEQ multiplex PCR assay. The multiplex PCR relied on a mix of 60 forward primers for TCR Vbeta segments and 13 reverse primers for TCR Jbeta segments. The source is immuneACCESS, and TCRdb retained only in-frame sequences with V and J called. Part of the clones is not carried over; for the studies checked, unresolved V genes explain less than half of this, and the remainder is unexplained. This sample lists over 100,000 clones; approximately 8.8% were detected once. The ten top clones hold 5.5% of the sample. The sequenced sample consisted of PBMCs. These TCRs come from a man aged 40-50 years in good health and CMV-seronegative.

This rearrangement joins TRBV5-1 to TRBJ1-2; D perhaps matches TRBD1 (5 bases). The length of the CDR3 is 15 residues. Germline V gives CDR1 SGHRS, CDR2 YFSETQ. V shed 1 base and J shed 1 base, with 11 bases lying between them. CDR3 protein: CASSLRGEVNYGYTF. The CDR3, as DNA: TGCGCCAGCAGCTTGCGGGGGGAAGTTAACTATGGCTACACCTTC. Combining the CDR3 with reference TRBV5-1 and TRBJ1-2 gives the whole variable domain KAGVTQTPRYLIKTRGQQVTLSCSPISGHRSVSWYQQTPGQGLQFLFEYFSETQRNKGNFPGRFSGRQFSNSRSEMNVSTLELGDSALYLCASSLRGEVNYGYTFGSGTRLTVV.

The rearrangement uses TRBV29-1 and TRBJ2-1, with D perhaps matching TRBD2 (5 bases). The CDR3 totals 14 residues. The germline V gene has CDR1 SQVTM and CDR2 ANQGSEA. V was trimmed by 5 bases and J by 5 bases, leaving 16 bases between them. CDR3 DNA: TGCAGCGTTTATGATGGTCAGCGGAACAATGAGCAGTTCTTC. Its translation: CSVYDGQRNNEQFF.

J is TRBJ1-6 and V is TRBV5-1, with 11 positions matching TRBD1. This CDR3 region has 15 residues. Trimming took 6 bases from V and 6 from J; bases not matched to a gene: 5. CDR1 is SGHRS, CDR2 YFSETQ, per germline. The CDR3 nucleotides read TGCGCCAGCACGGACAGGGGGCGCGTTAATTCACCCCTCCACTTT. It translates to CASTDRGRVNSPLHF.

V is TRBV4-3 and J is TRBJ1-5; 8 bases agree with TRBD1. The length of the CDR3 is 15 residues. CDR1 and CDR2 from the germline V gene are LGHNA and YSLEER. The V segment lost 1 base and the J segment 8 bases; nucleotides outside the gene matches: 7. CDR3 bases: TGCGCCAGCAGCCAAGTTCGGACAGGGTTGGAGCCCCAGCATTTT. Its protein is CASSQVRTGLEPQHF.

V is TRBV4-2 and J is TRBJ2-1; D possibly corresponds to TRBD2 (5 bases). With 0 bases removed from V and 6 bases from J, the gap between germline ends came to 12 bases. This CDR3 contains 15 residues. CDR1 and CDR2 from the germline V gene are LGHNA and YNFKEQ. CDR3 coding DNA: TGTGCCAGCAGCCAAGAAGACATGGACTTCAATGAGCAGTTCTTC. Its protein product is CASSQEDMDFNEQFF.

The table lists this clone with a few counts. The genes are TRBV14 and TRBJ2-7; 9 positions match TRBD1. The CDR3 is made up of 17 amino acids. The V gene's germline CDR1 is SGHDN and CDR2 FVKESK. The trim removed 1 base at V and 4 bases at J, leaving 11 bases unmatched. The CDR3 reads CASSQGAIDRGWYEQYF. The CDR3 bases are TGTGCCAGCAGCCAAGGGGCAATTGACAGGGGGTGGTACGAGCAGTACTTC. The full variable domain, with the rest looked up from reference TRBV14 and TRBJ2-7, is EAGVTQFPSHSVIEKGQTVTLRCDPISGHDNLYWYRRVMGKEIKFLLHFVKESKQDESGMPNNRFLAERTGGTYSTLKVQPAELEDSGVYFCASSQGAIDRGWYEQYFGPGTRLTVT.

The chain combines TRBV4-2 with TRBJ2-2; 7 bases agree with TRBD1. The CDR3 consists of 16 residues. After removal of 4 bases from V and 0 bases from J, the junction contained 5 bases not matched to a gene. Per germline, CDR1 LGHNA and CDR2 YNFKEQ. The CDR3 coding sequence is TGTGCCAGCAGCCCACTGGGACAGACGAACACCGGGGAGCTGTTTTTT. Amino acids: CASSPLGQTNTGELFF.

This clone was seen only a few times. The J gene is TRBJ2-3, the V gene TRBV12-5; D possibly corresponds to TRBD1 (5 bases). CDR1 and CDR2 (germline): LGHNT, FRNRAP. The CDR3 is 18 residues long. V shed 0 bases and J shed 2 bases, with 18 bases lying between them. The CDR3 region is CASGLVPVLTVYTDTQYF. The CDR3 nucleotides are TGTGCTAGTGGTTTGGTACCGGTGTTGACAGTCTACACAGATACGCAGTATTTT.

V and J are TRBV9 and TRBJ1-1, with TRBD1 identical over 7 bases. Germline V gene sequence: CDR1 SGDLS, CDR2 YYNGEE. This CDR3 comprises 12 residues. Trimming at V came to 3 bases and at J to 11 bases, leaving 7 bases not matched to a gene. This chain's CDR3 is CASSGQGRGAFF. For the CDR3, the DNA is TGTGCCAGCAGCGGCCAAGGCAGGGGGGCTTTCTTT.

This clone has more than one count but fewer than ten. This chain connects TRBV4-3 to TRBJ1-4, with 10 bases lining up with TRBD1. The CDR3 sequence is 16 residues long. J gave up 7 bases and V 0 bases, and 5 bases lay outside the gene matches. CDR1 LGHNA and CDR2 YSLEER come from the germline V gene. CDR3 DNA sequence: TGCGCCAGCAGCCAAGATCTTGGGACAGGGGTTGAAAAACTGTTTTTT. This sequence encodes CASSQDLGTGVEKLFF.

This clone was observed a handful of times. This chain connects TRBV19 to TRBJ2-3, with D possibly being TRBD1 (6 bases). V was shortened by 10 bases and J by 4 bases, with 18 bases between the two germline ends. Germline V lookup: CDR1 LNHDA, CDR2 SQIVND (reference sequence). The CDR3 has 14 residues. The CDR3 protein is CATRGGVNPDTQYF. CDR3 nucleotides: TGTGCCACCAGGGGTGGGGTTAATCCAGATACGCAGTATTTT.

The V call is TRBV30, the J call TRBJ2-7, with D maybe TRBD1 (5 bases). The CDR3 has 12 residues. Germline V gene lookup returns CDR1 GTSNPN and CDR2 SVGIG (reference sequence). V dropped 0 bases and J dropped 7 bases, with 10 bases sitting between them. The CDR3 sequence: CAWSVQDGEQYF. The DNA of the CDR3 is TGTGCCTGGAGTGTACAGGACGGAGAGCAGTACTTC.

This clone was counted only a few times. This chain connects TRBV11-2 to TRBJ1-4; 8 positions agree with TRBD1. Trimming took 3 bases from V and 4 from J; bases not matched to a gene: 4. CDR1 SGHAT and CDR2 FQNNGV come from the germline V gene. The CDR3 contains 15 residues. CDR3 amino acids: CASSLLGQGNEKLFF. CDR3 in DNA: TGTGCCAGCAGCTTGCTAGGACAGGGTAATGAAAAACTGTTTTTT.

This clone was seen only a few times. The chain uses TRBV6-6 and TRBJ1-4, with D possibly being TRBD1 (5 bases). Germline-derived CDR1 and CDR2 are MNHNY and SVGAGI (reference sequence). This CDR3 comprises 16 residues. Trimming removed 2 bases from V and 5 bases from J, with 15 bases in between. CDR3 in DNA: TGTGCCAGCAGTTACGACCCCCCGGGACTGAATGAAAAACTGTTTTTT. This translates into CASSYDPPGLNEKLFF.

The chain is built from TRBV18 and TRBJ2-3; D ambiguous. Between the trimmed V and J ends, which lost 3 bases and 4 bases, there was a span of 11 bases. This CDR3 region has 14 residues. Germline V gene sequence: CDR1 KGHSH, CDR2 LQKENI. CDR3 nucleotides: TGTGCCAGCTCACCTGCCCCCCCGGCAGATACGCAGTATTTT. Protein: CASSPAPPADTQYF.

The chain employs TRBV7-9 and TRBJ2-3; 7 nucleotides match TRBD1. The CDR3 has 14 amino acids. J was trimmed by 4 bases and V by 5 bases; bases with no gene match: 6. Germline V gene lookup returns CDR1 SEHNR and CDR2 FQNEAQ (reference sequence). CDR3 in DNA: TGTGCCAGCAGCGGTAGACAGGGACCAGATACGCAGTATTTT. This translates into CASSGRQGPDTQYF.

Only a few counts were recorded for this clone. The chain joins TRBV18 to TRBJ1-2; a possible D gene is TRBD1 (6 bases). The CDR3 covers 13 residues. Deletions cut 2 bases from V and 13 bases from J, with 17 bases between. Germline CDR1 KGHSH, CDR2 LQKENI. CDR3 nucleotide sequence: TGTGCCAGCTCACCAGAGGTGGGGGCCGCTGGCACCTTC. It specifies CASSPEVGAAGTF.

The gene calls are TRBV5-8 and TRBJ2-7, with TRBD1 matching 8 bases. Germline V gives CDR1 SGHTS, CDR2 YDEGEE. The CDR3 runs to 13 residues. The V and J ends lost 2 bases and 4 bases, in that order; junction bases with no gene match: 2. CDR3 sequence (DNA): TGTGCCAGCAGCTTAACAGGGGGATACGAGCAGTACTTC. Residues: CASSLTGGYEQYF. Together with reference TRBV5-8 and TRBJ2-7, the CDR3 gives the full variable domain: EAGVTQSPTHLIKTRGQQATLRCSPISGHTSVYWYQQALGLGLQFLLWYDEGEERNRGNFPPRFSGRQFPNYSSELNVNALELEDSALYLCASSLTGGYEQYFGPGTRLTVT.

The V call is TRBV12-1, the J call TRBJ1-6; TRBD1 is the table's D call and was not checked against the DNA. TRBV12-1 is listed as a pseudogene. The CDR3 is made up of 14 amino acids. The DNA of the CDR3 is TGTGCCAGCAGCTCAAGGGGGATTCGCTCACCCCTCCACTTT. Translated, it gives CASSSRGIRSPLHF.

This clone was counted a few times. The chain recombines TRBV29-1 with TRBJ2-5; possible D gene TRBD2, 6 bases. CDR3 length: 13 residues. Per the germline V gene, CDR1 is SQVTM and CDR2 is ANQGSEA. Trimming removed 7 bases at V and 3 bases at J, with 15 bases between. The CDR3 here is CSATGTVEETQYF. For the CDR3, the DNA is TGCAGCGCCACCGGGACTGTGGAAGAGACCCAGTACTTC.